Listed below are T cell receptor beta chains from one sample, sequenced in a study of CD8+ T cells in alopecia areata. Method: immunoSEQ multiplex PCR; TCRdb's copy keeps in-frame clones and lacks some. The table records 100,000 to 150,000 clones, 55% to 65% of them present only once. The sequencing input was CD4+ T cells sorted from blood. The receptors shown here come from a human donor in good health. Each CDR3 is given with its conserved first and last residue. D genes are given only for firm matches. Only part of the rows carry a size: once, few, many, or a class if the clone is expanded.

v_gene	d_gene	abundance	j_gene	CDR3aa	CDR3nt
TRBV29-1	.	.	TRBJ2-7	CSAEPLSPYEQYF	TGCAGCGCCGAGCCGTTAAGCCCCTACGAGCAGTACTTC
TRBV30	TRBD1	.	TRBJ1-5	CAWSEPHRGQPQHF	TGTGCCTGGAGTGAACCCCACAGGGGGCAGCCCCAGCATTTT
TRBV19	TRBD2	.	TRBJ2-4	CASREAGGINIQYF	TGTGCCAGCCGGGAGGCGGGGGGGATAAACATTCAGTACTTC
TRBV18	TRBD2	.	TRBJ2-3	CASSPEGLVTDTQYF	TGTGCCAGCTCACCAGAGGGACTAGTCACAGATACGCAGTATTTT
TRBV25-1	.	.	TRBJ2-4	CASSAKNIQYF	TGTGCCAGCAGTGCCAAAAACATTCAGTACTTC
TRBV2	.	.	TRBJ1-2	CASTLMQGEAYGYTF	TGTGCCAGTACCCTGATGCAGGGAGAAGCTTATGGCTACACCTTC
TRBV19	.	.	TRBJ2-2	CASSLARVDTGELFF	TGTGCCAGTAGTCTGGCCCGGGTGGACACCGGGGAGCTGTTTTTT
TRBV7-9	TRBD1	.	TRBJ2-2	CASPPSDRLNTGELFF	TGTGCAAGCCCCCCTTCGGACAGGTTAAACACCGGGGAGCTGTTTTTT
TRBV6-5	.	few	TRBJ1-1	CASSYARQANTEAFF	TGTGCCAGCAGTTACGCTAGACAGGCGAACACTGAAGCTTTCTTT
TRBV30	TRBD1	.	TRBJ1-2	CAWSVITGGNYGYTF	TGTGCCTGGAGTGTGATAACAGGGGGGAACTATGGCTACACCTTC
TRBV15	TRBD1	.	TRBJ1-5	CATSRDGRQGIWDNQPQHF	TGTGCCACCAGCAGAGATGGCCGACAGGGCATATGGGACAATCAGCCCCAGCATTTT
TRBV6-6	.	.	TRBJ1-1	CASSMVGTEAFF	TGTGCCAGCAGTATGGTGGGCACTGAAGCTTTCTTT
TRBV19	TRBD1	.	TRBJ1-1	CASRGDRDRNTEAFF	TGTGCCAGTAGGGGGGACCGGGACAGGAACACTGAAGCTTTCTTT
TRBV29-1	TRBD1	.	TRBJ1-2	CSVEDRDRGVSGYTF	TGCAGCGTTGAAGATCGGGACAGGGGCGTCAGTGGCTACACCTTC
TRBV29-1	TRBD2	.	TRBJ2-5	CSVEGGGSTYF	TGCAGCGTTGAAGGGGGCGGGAGCACCTACTTC
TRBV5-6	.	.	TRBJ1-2	CASSLESGAYGYTF	TGTGCCAGCAGCTTGGAATCGGGGGCCTATGGCTACACCTTC
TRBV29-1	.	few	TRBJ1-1	CSVGYADSGAFF	TGCAGCGTGGGATATGCGGATTCGGGCGCTTTCTTT
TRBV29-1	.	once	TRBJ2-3	CSVGDGDTQYF	TGCAGCGTAGGAGACGGAGATACGCAGTATTTT
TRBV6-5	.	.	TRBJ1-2	CASSSEVTVSGYTF	TGTGCCAGCAGCTCGGAGGTTACTGTTTCGGGGTACACCTTC